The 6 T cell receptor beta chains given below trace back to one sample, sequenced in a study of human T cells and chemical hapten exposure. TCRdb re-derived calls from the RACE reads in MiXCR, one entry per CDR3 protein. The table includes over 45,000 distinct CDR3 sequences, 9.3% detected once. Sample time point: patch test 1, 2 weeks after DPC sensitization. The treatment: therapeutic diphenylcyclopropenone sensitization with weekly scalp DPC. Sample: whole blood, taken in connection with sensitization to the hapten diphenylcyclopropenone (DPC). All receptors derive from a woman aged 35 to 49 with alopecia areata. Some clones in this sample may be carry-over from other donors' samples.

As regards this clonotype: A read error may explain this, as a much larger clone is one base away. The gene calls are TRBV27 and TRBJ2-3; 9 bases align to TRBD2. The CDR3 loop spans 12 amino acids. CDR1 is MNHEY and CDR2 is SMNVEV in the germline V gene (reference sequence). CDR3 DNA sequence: TGTGTCAGCAGCGGGGGGACAGATACGCAGTATTTT. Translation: CVSSGGTDTQYF.

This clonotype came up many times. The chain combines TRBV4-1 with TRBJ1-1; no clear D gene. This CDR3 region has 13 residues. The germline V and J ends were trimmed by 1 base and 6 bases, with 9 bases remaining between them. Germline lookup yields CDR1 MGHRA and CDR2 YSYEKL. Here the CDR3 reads CASSQAGRSEAFF. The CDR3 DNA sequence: TGCGCCAGCAGCCAAGCCGGACGATCTGAAGCTTTCTTT.

The CDR3 DNA is TGCAGTGCTAGAGAGTGGCTACTTCAAGAGACCCAGTACTTC. Protein: CSAREWLLQETQYF. The chain is built from TRBV20-1 and TRBJ2-5; no clear D gene. Trimming took 0 bases from V and 2 from J, leaving 10 bases between them. Germline V CDR1 and CDR2: DFQATT, SNEGSKA (reference sequence). The CDR3 loop spans 14 amino acids.

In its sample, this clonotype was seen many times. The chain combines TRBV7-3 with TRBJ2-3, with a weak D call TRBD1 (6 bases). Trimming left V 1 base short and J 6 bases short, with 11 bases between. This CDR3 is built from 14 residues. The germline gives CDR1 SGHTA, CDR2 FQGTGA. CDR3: CASSLMGAGDTQYF. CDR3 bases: TGTGCCAGCAGCTTAATGGGGGCTGGGGATACGCAGTATTTT.

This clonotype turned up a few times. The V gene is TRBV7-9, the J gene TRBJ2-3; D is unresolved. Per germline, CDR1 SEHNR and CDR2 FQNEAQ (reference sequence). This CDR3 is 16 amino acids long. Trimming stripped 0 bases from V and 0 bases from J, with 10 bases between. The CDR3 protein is CASSLALASSTDTQYF. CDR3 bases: TGTGCCAGCAGCTTAGCGCTGGCGTCTAGCACAGATACGCAGTATTTT. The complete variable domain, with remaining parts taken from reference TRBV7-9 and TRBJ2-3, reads DTGVSQNPRHKITKRGQNVTFRCDPISEHNRLYWYRQTLGQGPEFLTYFQNEAQLEKSRLLSDRFSAERPKGSFSTLEIQRTEQGDSAMYLCASSLALASSTDTQYFGPGTRLTVL.

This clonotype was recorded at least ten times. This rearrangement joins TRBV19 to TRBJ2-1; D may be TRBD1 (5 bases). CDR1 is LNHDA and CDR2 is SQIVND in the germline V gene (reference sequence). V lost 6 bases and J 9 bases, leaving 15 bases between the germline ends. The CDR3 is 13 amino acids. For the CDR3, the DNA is TGTGCCAGTAGCCTTAAACTCGACAGTGAGCAGTTCTTC. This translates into CASSLKLDSEQFF.